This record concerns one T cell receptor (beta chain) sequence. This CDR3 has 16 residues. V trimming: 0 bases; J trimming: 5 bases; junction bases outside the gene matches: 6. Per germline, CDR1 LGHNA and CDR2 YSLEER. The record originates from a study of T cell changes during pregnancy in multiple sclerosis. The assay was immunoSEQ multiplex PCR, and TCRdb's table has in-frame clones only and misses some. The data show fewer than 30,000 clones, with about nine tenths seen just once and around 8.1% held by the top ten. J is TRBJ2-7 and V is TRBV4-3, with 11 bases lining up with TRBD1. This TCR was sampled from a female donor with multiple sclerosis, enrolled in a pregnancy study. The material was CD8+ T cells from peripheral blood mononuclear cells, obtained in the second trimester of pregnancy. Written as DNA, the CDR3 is TGCGCCAGCAGCCAAGATCTGGGGACAGGGGGAGACGAGCAGTACTTC. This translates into CASSQDLGTGGDEQYF.